Here is one T cell receptor (beta chain) with its context. A read error may account for a junction end that differs from germline. This sample was taken from a study of cytomegalovirus exposure and HLA in healthy donors. This PCR relied on a set of 60 Vbeta primers and 13 Jbeta primers. Method: immunoSEQ multiplex PCR; TCRdb's copy keeps in-frame clones and lacks some. The sample holds 170,000 or so clones; 80% to 85% are singletons and the top ten take around 0.37%. Per the germline V gene, CDR1 is MNHNY and CDR2 is SVGAGI (reference sequence). The CDR3 consists of 14 residues. Sequenced: PBMCs. This chain connects TRBV6-6 to TRBJ1-2, with 8 positions matching TRBD1. The sequence was collected from a boy aged 2 to 10 in good health and CMV-seronegative. The CDR3 DNA follows: TGTACCAGCAGCCCAGACAGGGGTAACTATGGCTACACCTTC. Translating it yields CTSSPDRGNYGYTF.